Listed below are T cell receptor beta chains from one sample, sequenced in a study of T cells in Graves' hyperthyroidism and ophthalmopathy. TCRdb recomputed calls from the multiplex PCR reads with MiXCR, one row per CDR3 protein. The sample contains more than 450,000 distinct CDR3 sequences, 14% of which appear only once. Sequenced input: blood. These TCRs come from a woman in her thirties or forties with Graves' hyperthyroidism. CDR3s include the opening cysteine and the closing phenylalanine or tryptophan. The order of the fields is D gene, clone size, V gene, J gene, CDR3 DNA, CDR3 protein. The D gene is left open where the match is weak. Part of the rows lack a size; the others show once, few, many or a class for expanded clones.

D: TRBD1
size: -
V: TRBV19
J: TRBJ1-5
DNA: TGTGCCAGTATTAAAACGGGACAGGAATACAATCAGCCCCAGCATTTT
CDR3: CASIKTGQEYNQPQHF

D: TRBD1
size: -
V: TRBV12-3/TRBV12-4
J: TRBJ2-3
DNA: TGTGCCAGCAGTCTCACAGGGGTGGGGAGCACAGATACGCAGTATTTT
CDR3: CASSLTGVGSTDTQYF

D: -
size: many
V: TRBV2
J: TRBJ2-7
DNA: TGTGCCAGCAGTGAAGCGCAGACGACCCTCTCCTACGAGCAGTACTTC
CDR3: CASSEAQTTLSYEQYF

D: TRBD2
size: few
V: TRBV20-1
J: TRBJ2-3
DNA: TGCAGTGCCCCCGCTCTAGCGGGAAGCACAGATACGCAGTATTTT
CDR3: CSAPALAGSTDTQYF

D: -
size: many
V: TRBV6-1
J: TRBJ1-1
DNA: TGTGCCAGCAGGGAGGGACTGCTGAACACTGAAGCTTTCTTT
CDR3: CASREGLLNTEAFF

D: TRBD1
size: many
V: TRBV2
J: TRBJ2-7
DNA: TGTGCCAGCATCTGGGACAGGAGCTCCTACGAGCAGTACTTC
CDR3: CASIWDRSSYEQYF

D: -
size: many
V: TRBV27
J: TRBJ2-5
DNA: TGTGCCAGCAGTACAAGGGCCAGTTCGAACCAAGAGACCCAGTACTTC
CDR3: CASSTRASSNQETQYF

D: TRBD1
size: -
V: TRBV28
J: TRBJ2-6
DNA: TGTGCCAGCAGTTCGGAACAGGGGATCCTCGGTGGGGCCAACGTCCTGACTTTC
CDR3: CASSSEQGILGGANVLTF

D: TRBD1
size: once
V: TRBV20-1
J: TRBJ1-2
DNA: TGCAGTGCTACCGGGACAGGGGGGTATGGCTACACCTTC
CDR3: CSATGTGGYGYTF

D: -
size: few
V: TRBV7-9
J: TRBJ1-1
DNA: TGTGCCGGTCTCCAGGAAATGAACACTGAAGCTTTCTTT
CDR3: CAGLQEMNTEAFF

D: -
size: many
V: TRBV28
J: TRBJ2-3
DNA: TGTGCCAGCAGTGTCCCGGCGGCAGCGGCTGACACAGATACGCAGTATTTT
CDR3: CASSVPAAAADTDTQYF

D: -
size: many
V: TRBV2
J: TRBJ2-7
DNA: TGTGCCAGCAGTGAGCGACTCATTACCTACGAGCAGTACTTC
CDR3: CASSERLITYEQYF

D: -
size: many
V: TRBV9
J: TRBJ2-1
DNA: TGTGCCAGCAGCCTCAGCCAGGGATCGCAGTTCTTC
CDR3: CASSLSQGSQFF

D: -
size: -
V: TRBV13
J: TRBJ1-3
DNA: TGTGCCAGCAGCACGGTGGGTGGAAACACCATATATTTT
CDR3: CASSTVGGNTIYF

D: TRBD2
size: -
V: TRBV5-6
J: TRBJ2-1
DNA: TGTGCCAGCAGCTTGGAGGGACTAGCGGGAGGCTTTTCGTCCGATGAGCAGTTCTTC
CDR3: CASSLEGLAGGFSSDEQFF